These 3 T cell receptor beta chains originate from one sample sequenced in a study of T-cell reconstitution after alpha-beta-depleted transplantation in children. Unique molecular identifiers were used to barcode this TCRbeta library. TCRdb used MiXCR to reprocess the PCR reads, holding one entry per CDR3 protein. The table lists 300,000 to 350,000 distinct CDR3 sequences, 15% to 20% of them singletons, with approximately 44% in the top ten. Sequenced material: PBMCs, mostly from graft donor cells, taken 360 days after TCRalphabeta/CD19-depleted stem cell transplant. The source is a male patient aged 2 to 10 who had a stem cell transplant for acute lymphoblastic leukemia, so the T cells may come from the graft donor.

The chain couples TRBV7-3 to TRBJ2-2; TRBD1 agrees at 8 bases. The CDR3 contains 18 residues. Germline V CDR1 and CDR2: SGHTA, FQGTGA. Trimming at V came to 3 bases and at J to 6 bases, leaving 15 bases not matched to a gene. The chain's CDR3 is CASSLAGGAGGVPGELFF. The CDR3 DNA reads as TGTGCCAGCAGCTTGGCAGGCGGTGCAGGGGGCGTGCCCGGGGAGCTGTTTTTT.

This CDR3 reads CASSQIYRNTGELFF. The CDR3 coding sequence is TGTGCCAGCAGCCAGATTTACAGGAACACCGGGGAGCTGTTTTTT. The chain links TRBV4-2 to TRBJ2-2, with D unclear. V was trimmed by 3 bases and J by 1 base, leaving 9 bases between them. Germline V gene sequence: CDR1 LGHNA, CDR2 YNFKEQ. The CDR3 is 15 residues long.

The table lists this clonotype with many counts. The CDR3 region has the DNA TGTGCCAGCAGTCAAACAGGGGTTGGGGAGACCCAGTACTTC. It yields the protein CASSQTGVGETQYF. This sequence joins TRBV27 and TRBJ2-5; TRBD1 agrees at 7 bases. The length of the CDR3 is 14 residues. Germline V CDR1 and CDR2: MNHEY, SMNVEV (reference sequence). Germline trimming cut 5 bases from V and 5 bases from J; bases unmatched to any gene: 8.